The present TCR beta chain was sequenced within a study of blood T cell repertoires in COVID-19. Study context: Collection of acute and convalescent COVID-19 samples took place in the United States, Italy and Spain. T cells, B-cell-depleted T cells, or PBMCs provided the cDNA or gDNA that served as material.

Looked up from germline, CDR1 is LGHDT and CDR2 is YNNKEL (reference sequence). The V gene lost 4 bases and the J gene lost 3 bases, with 7 bases spanning the gap. The CDR3 is 12 amino acids. Only in-frame clones appear in the TCRdb table, and some are missing; sequencing was by immunoSEQ multiplex PCR. The profile shows about 120,000 clones, roughly four fifths of them singletons. The sequence was obtained from a human donor in a cohort sampled during active COVID-19. Sequenced sample: peripheral blood. The chain uses TRBV3-1 (or the pseudogene TRBV3-2) and TRBJ2-7, with unresolved D. CDR3 amino acids: CASSRWSYEQYF. The CDR3 DNA reads TGTGCCAGCAGCCGGTGGAGCTACGAGCAGTACTTC.